The sample holds a few counts of the clone carrying this T cell receptor (beta chain). Its antigen is unknown. The sorting of naive CD8 T cells used the CD8+CD4-CCR7+CD45RA+ phenotype. The entry originates in a study of molecular identifiers for immune sequencing clone quantification. V shed 2 bases and J shed 5 bases, with 10 bases lying between them. This CDR3 has 14 amino acids. The germline V gene has CDR1 SGHAT and CDR2 FQNNGV. Study-wide findings and caveats: Clones exceeding 20 RNA copies carried over 99% of effector molecules but under 1% of naive-cell molecules.

Both previously described methods and listed TCR primers were employed to make bulk TCR libraries. TCRdb ran MiXCR on the PCR reads and lists one entry per CDR3 protein. Among about 510,000 distinct CDR3 sequences, around a fifth were seen once, and the ten largest hold approximately 0.84%. V gene TRBV11-2 combines with J gene TRBJ2-1; D unresolved. The TCR originated in a human donor in good health. Some libraries in this study had Jurkat cell RNA spiked in. Sequenced sample: naive CD8+ T cells from blood, with Jurkat cell RNA spiked in. Subset described: FACS-sorted CD8+CD4-CCR7+CD45RA+ naive T cells. CDR3 amino acids: CASSLTFGDNEQFF. CDR3 nucleotides: TGTGCCAGCAGCTTAACCTTTGGGGACAATGAGCAGTTCTTC.